This T cell receptor (beta chain) was captured by sequencing in a study of blood T cell repertoires in COVID-19. The V segment lost 4 bases and the J segment 11 bases; nucleotides outside the gene matches: 9. Germline CDR1 LGHDT, CDR2 YNNKEL (reference sequence). This CDR3 comprises 13 residues. Only in-frame clones appear in the TCRdb table, and some are missing; sequencing was by immunoSEQ multiplex PCR. The table has hundreds of thousands of clones, 81% seen once. This sequence was found in a woman aged 80 or over with COVID-19, enrolled during active disease. The chain uses TRBV3-1 (or the pseudogene TRBV3-2) and TRBJ1-1; TRBD1 agrees at 8 bases. The specimen was peripheral blood. CDR3 sequence (DNA): TGTGCCAGCAGCCCTAGGGACAGGCCACGCGCTTTCTTT. Its translation is CASSPRDRPRAFF.